This T cell receptor beta chain was profiled in a study of control samples from healthy donors and cancer patients. CDR3 size: 9 residues. Germline values: CDR1 DFQATT, CDR2 SNEGSKA (reference sequence). The V and J ends lost 6 bases and 7 bases respectively, with 4 bases between them. Method: immunoSEQ multiplex PCR; TCRdb's copy keeps in-frame clones and lacks some. The sample yields around 180,000 clones, about 91% seen once. Sequences were obtained from blood. The rearrangement joins TRBV20-1 to TRBJ2-1; D unclear. This TCR was recovered from a woman aged 30 to 39 in good health. CDR3 sequence: CSAENEQFF. As DNA, the CDR3 is TGCAGTGCCGAAAATGAGCAGTTCTTC.